Only a few counts were recorded for the clone carrying this T cell receptor (beta chain). Its specificity is unknown. The data stem from a study of T cells in Graves' hyperthyroidism and ophthalmopathy. CDR1 and CDR2 from the germline V gene are SEHNR and FQNEAQ (reference sequence). V was clipped by 4 bases and J by 6 bases, with 12 bases between them. The CDR3 spans 13 residues. Notes on the study in general: Prediction of ophthalmopathy progression came a median around 6.1 months pre-onset.

Using RNA transcripts as the source, TCR beta CDR3 regions were amplified. The TCR CDR3 was amplified in a first-round RT-PCR using the HTBI primer set. MiXCR, applied by TCRdb to the multiplex PCR reads, yields one record per CDR3 protein. The sample consists of 750,000 to 950,000 distinct CDR3 sequences, over 35% of them appearing once. It was uncontrolled infection, other autoimmune disease, pregnancy or lactation that excluded patients. PBMCs were derived from 10 ml fresh peripheral blood. Sequencing used blood. The TCR sequence derives from a man aged 18 to 29 with Graves' hyperthyroidism. The gene calls are TRBV7-9 and TRBJ1-1; D gene unclear. The CDR3 sequence is CASSSPEYSEAFF. The CDR3 DNA is TGTGCCAGCAGCTCCCCGGAATATTCTGAAGCTTTCTTT.